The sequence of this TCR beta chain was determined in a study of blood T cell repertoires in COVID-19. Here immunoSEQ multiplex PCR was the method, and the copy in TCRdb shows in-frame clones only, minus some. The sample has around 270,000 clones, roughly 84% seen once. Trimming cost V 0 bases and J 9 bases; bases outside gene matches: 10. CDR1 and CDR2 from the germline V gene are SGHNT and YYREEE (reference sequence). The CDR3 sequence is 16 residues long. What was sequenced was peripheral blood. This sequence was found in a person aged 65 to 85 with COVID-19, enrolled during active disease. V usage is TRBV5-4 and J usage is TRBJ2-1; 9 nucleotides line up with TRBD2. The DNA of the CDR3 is TGTGCCAGCAGCTTGGCGGGTAGCGGGAGCCGGAGTGAGCAGTTCTTC. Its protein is CASSLAGSGSRSEQFF.